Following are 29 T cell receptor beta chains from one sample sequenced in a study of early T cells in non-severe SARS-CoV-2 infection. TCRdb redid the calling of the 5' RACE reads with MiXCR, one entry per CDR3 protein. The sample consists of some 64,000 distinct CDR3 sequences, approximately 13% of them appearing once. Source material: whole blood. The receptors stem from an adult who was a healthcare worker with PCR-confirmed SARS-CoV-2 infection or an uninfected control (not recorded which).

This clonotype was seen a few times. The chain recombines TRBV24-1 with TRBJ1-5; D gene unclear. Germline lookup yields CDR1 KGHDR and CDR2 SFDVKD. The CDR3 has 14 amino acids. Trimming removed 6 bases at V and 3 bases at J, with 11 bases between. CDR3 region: CATSSDTYNQPQHF. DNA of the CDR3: TGTGCCACCAGTTCAGACACGTACAATCAGCCCCAGCATTTT.

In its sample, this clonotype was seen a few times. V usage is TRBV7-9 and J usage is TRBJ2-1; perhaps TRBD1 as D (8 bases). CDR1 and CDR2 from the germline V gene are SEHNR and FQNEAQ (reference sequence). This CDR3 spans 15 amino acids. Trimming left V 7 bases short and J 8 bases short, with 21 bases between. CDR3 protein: CASNPNDRGGHEQFF. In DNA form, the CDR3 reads TGTGCCAGCAACCCTAACGACAGGGGAGGGCATGAGCAGTTCTTC. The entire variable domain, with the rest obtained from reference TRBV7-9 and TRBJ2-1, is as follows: DTGVSQNPRHKITKRGQNVTFRCDPISEHNRLYWYRQTLGQGPEFLTYFQNEAQLEKSRLLSDRFSAERPKGSFSTLEIQRTEQGDSAMYLCASNPNDRGGHEQFFGPGTRLTVL.

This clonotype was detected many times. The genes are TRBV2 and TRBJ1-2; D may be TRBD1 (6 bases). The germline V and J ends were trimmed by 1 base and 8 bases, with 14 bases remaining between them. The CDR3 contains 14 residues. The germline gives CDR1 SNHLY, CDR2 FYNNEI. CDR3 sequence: CASSEGRGSRGYTF. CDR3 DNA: TGTGCCAGCAGTGAAGGCAGGGGATCTCGCGGCTACACCTTC.

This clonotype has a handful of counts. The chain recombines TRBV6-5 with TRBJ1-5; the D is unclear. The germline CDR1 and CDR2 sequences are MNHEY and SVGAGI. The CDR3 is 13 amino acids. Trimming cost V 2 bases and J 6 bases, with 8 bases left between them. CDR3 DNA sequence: TGTGCCAGCAGTTACAATATTGGTCAGCCCCAGCATTTT. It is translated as CASSYNIGQPQHF.

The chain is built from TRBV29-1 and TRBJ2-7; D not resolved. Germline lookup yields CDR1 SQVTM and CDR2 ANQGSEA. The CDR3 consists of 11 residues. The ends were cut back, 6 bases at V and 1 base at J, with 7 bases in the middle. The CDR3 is CSVVQSYEQYF. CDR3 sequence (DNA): TGCAGCGTGGTCCAGTCCTACGAGCAGTACTTC.

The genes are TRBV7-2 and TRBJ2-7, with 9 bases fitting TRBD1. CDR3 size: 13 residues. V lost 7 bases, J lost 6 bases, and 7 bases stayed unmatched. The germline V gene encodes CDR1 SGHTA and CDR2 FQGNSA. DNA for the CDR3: TGTGCCAGCACCCGTGGACAGGGGAGCGAGCAGTACTTC. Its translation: CASTRGQGSEQYF.

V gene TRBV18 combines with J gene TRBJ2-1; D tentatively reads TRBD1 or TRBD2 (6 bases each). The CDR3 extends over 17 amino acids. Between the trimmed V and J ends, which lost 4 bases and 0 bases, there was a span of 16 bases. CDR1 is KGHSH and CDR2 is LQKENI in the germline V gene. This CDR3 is CASSLLSRGASYNEQFF. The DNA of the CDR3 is TGTGCCAGCTCACTCCTCTCGAGGGGGGCCTCCTACAATGAGCAGTTCTTC.

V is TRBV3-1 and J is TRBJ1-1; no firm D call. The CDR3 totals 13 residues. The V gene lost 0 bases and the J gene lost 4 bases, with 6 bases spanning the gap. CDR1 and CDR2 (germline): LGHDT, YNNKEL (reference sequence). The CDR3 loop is CASSQDNPTEAFF. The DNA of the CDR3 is TGTGCCAGCAGCCAAGATAATCCCACTGAAGCTTTCTTT.

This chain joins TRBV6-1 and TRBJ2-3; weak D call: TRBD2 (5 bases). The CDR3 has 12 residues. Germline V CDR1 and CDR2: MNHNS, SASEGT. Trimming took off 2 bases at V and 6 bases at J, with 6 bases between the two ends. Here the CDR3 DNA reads TGTGCCAGCAGTGAACAGCGGGATACGCAGTATTTT. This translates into CASSEQRDTQYF.

CDR3 coding DNA: TGTGCCAGCAGCTTAGGGATCAGTCCCTACGAGCAGTACTTC. It specifies CASSLGISPYEQYF. The chain is built from TRBV11-1 and TRBJ2-7; D ambiguous. The V gene lost 1 base and the J gene lost 2 bases, with 9 bases spanning the gap. Germline V gene lookup returns CDR1 SGHAT and CDR2 FQDESV (reference sequence). CDR3 length: 14 residues.

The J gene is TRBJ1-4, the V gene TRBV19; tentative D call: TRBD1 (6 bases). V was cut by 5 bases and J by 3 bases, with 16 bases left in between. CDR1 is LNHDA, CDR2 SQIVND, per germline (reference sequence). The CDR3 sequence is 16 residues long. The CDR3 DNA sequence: TGTGCCAGTAGTCAAGCCTACAGGGAGCCTAATGAAAAACTGTTTTTT. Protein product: CASSQAYREPNEKLFF.

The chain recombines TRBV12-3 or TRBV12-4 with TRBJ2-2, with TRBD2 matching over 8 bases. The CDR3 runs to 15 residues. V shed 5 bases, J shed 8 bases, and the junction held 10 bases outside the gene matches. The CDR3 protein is CASSLLSGSSGELFF. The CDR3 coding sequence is TGTGCCAGCAGTCTCTTGAGCGGGAGTTCTGGGGAGCTGTTTTTT.

CDR3 protein: CSAGRRERADTQYF. The CDR3 nucleotides read TGCAGTGCTGGCCGGCGGGAGAGGGCAGATACGCAGTATTTT. This chain connects TRBV20-1 to TRBJ2-3; 7 bases map to TRBD2. V shed 5 bases and J 4 bases; nucleotides not matched to a gene: 9. Germline V gives CDR1 DFQATT, CDR2 SNEGSKA (reference sequence). This CDR3 is 14 amino acids long.

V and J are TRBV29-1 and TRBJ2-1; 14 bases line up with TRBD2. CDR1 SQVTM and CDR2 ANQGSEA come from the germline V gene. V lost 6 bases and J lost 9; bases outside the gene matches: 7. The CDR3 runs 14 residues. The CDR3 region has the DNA TGCAGCGTCGGGACTAGCGGGAGTTGGATTGAGCAGTTCTTC. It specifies CSVGTSGSWIEQFF.

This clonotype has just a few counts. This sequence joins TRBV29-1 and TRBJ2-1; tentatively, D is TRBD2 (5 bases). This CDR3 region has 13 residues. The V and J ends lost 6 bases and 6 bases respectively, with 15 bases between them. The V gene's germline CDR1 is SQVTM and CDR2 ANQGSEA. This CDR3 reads CSVLRVGLNEQFF. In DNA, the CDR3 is TGCAGCGTCCTGAGGGTTGGCCTCAATGAGCAGTTCTTC.

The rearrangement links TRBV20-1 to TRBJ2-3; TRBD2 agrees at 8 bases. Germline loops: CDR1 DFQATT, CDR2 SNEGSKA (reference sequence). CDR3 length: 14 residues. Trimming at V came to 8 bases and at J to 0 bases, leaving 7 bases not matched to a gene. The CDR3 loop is CSQTGLASTDTQYF. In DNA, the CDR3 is TGCAGTCAGACCGGACTAGCTAGCACAGATACGCAGTATTTT.

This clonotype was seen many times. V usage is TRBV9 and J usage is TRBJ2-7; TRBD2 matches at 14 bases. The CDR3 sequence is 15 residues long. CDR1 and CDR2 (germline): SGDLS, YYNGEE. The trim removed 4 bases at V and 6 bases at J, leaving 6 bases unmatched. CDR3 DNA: TGTGCCAGCAGCCTGACGGGACTAGCGGGAGCCGAGCAGTACTTC. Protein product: CASSLTGLAGAEQYF.

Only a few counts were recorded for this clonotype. CDR3: CASSPRQITDTQYF. The CDR3 DNA is TGTGCCAGCAGCCCCAGACAGATCACAGATACGCAGTATTTT. The chain employs TRBV11-2 and TRBJ2-3; possible D gene TRBD1, 5 bases. This CDR3 has 14 amino acids. Trimming shortened V by 5 bases and J by 2 bases, and 11 bases separated the two germline ends. The germline V gene encodes CDR1 SGHAT and CDR2 FQNNGV.

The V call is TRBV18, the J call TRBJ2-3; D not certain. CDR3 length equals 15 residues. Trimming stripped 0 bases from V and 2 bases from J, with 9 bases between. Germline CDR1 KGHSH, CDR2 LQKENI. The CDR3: CASSPPKMSTDTQYF. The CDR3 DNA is TGTGCCAGCTCACCACCGAAGATGTCCACAGATACGCAGTATTTT.

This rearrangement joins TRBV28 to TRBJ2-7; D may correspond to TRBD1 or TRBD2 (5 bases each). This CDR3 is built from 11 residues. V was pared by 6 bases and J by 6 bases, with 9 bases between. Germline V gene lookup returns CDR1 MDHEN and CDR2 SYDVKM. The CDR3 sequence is CASRRDREQYF. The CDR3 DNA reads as TGTGCCAGCAGGAGGGACCGCGAGCAGTACTTC.

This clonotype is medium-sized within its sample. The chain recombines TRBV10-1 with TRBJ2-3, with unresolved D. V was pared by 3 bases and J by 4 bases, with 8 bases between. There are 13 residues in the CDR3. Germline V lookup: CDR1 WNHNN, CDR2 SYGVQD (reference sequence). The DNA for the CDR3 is TGCGCCAGCAGTGACAGCGAGGCAGATACGCAGTATTTT. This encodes CASSDSEADTQYF.

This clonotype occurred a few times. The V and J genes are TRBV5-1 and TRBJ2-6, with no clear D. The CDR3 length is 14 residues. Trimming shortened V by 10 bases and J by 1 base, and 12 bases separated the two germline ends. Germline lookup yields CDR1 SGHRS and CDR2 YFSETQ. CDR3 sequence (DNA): TGCGCCCGCCGCCCGGCATCTGGGGCCAACGTCCTGACTTTC. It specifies CARRPASGANVLTF. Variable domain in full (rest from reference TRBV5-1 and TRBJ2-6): KAGVTQTPRYLIKTRGQQVTLSCSPISGHRSVSWYQQTPGQGLQFLFEYFSETQRNKGNFPGRFSGRQFSNSRSEMNVSTLELGDSALYLCARRPASGANVLTFGAGSRLTVL.

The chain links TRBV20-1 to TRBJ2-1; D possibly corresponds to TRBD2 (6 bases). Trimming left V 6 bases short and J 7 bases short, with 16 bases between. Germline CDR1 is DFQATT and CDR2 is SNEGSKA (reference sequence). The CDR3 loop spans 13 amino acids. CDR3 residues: CSARGWGVNEQFF. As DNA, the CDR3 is TGCAGTGCCCGGGGGTGGGGAGTGAATGAGCAGTTCTTC.

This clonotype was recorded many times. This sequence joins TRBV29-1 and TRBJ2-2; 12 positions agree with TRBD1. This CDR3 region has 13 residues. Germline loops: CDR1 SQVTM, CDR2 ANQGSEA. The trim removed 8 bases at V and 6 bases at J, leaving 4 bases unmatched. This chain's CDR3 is CSYGTGGPGELFF. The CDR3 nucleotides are TGCAGCTACGGGACAGGGGGCCCCGGGGAGCTGTTTTTT.

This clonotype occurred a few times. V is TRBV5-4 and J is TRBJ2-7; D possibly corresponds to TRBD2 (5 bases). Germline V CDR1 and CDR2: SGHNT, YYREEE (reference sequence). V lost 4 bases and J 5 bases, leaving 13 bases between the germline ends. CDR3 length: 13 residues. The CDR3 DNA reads TGTGCCAGCAGCGCGGGTCCACGGAACGAGCAGTACTTC. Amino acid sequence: CASSAGPRNEQYF. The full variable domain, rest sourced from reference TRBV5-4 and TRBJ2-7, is ETGVTQSPTHLIKTRGQQVTLRCSSQSGHNTVSWYQQALGQGPQFIFQYYREEENGRGNFPPRFSGLQFPNYSSELNVNALELDDSALYLCASSAGPRNEQYFGPGTRLTVT.

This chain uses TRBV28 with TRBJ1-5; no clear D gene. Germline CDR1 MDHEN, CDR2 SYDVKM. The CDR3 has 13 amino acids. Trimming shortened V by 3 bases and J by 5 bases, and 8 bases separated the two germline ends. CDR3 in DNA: TGTGCCAGCAGTTTGCCCCCTTATCAGCCCCAGCATTTT. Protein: CASSLPPYQPQHF.

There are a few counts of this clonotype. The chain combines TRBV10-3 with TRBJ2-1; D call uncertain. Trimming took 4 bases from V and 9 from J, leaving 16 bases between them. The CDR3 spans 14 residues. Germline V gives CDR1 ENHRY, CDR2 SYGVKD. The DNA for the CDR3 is TGTGCCATCAGTGGGCTAGTCAGTGTAGGTGAGCAGTTCTTC. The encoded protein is CAISGLVSVGEQFF.

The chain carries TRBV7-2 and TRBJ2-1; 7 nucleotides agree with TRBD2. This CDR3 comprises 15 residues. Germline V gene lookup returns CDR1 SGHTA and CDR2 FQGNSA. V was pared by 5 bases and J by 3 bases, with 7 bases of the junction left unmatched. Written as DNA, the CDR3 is TGTGCCAGCAGCAGCCCTAGCGGCCGCTACAATGAGCAGTTCTTC. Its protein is CASSSPSGRYNEQFF.

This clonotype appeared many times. The CDR3 loop is CASSSLGLIYNEQFF. CDR3 nucleotide sequence: TGTGCCAGCAGTTCCCTGGGACTAATTTACAATGAGCAGTTCTTC. This chain connects TRBV9 to TRBJ2-1, with 7 nucleotides matching TRBD2. There are 15 residues in the CDR3. J was trimmed by 4 bases and V by 5 bases; bases with no gene match: 9. In germline, CDR1 is SGDLS, CDR2 YYNGEE.